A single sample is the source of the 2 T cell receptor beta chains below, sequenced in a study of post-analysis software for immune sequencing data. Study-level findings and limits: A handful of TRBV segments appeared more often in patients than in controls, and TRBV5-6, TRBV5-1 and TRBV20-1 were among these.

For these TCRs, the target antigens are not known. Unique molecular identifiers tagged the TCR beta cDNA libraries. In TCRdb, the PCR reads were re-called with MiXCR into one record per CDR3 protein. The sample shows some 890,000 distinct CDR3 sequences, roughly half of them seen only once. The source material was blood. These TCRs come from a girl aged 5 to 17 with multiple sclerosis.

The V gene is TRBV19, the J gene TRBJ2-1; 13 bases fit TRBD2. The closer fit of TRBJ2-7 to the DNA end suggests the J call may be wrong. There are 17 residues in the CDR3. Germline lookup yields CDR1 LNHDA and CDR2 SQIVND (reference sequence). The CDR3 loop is CASSISLAGGSYNEQYF. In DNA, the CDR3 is TGTGCCAGTAGTATATCACTAGCGGGAGGGTCCTACAATGAGCAGTACTTC.

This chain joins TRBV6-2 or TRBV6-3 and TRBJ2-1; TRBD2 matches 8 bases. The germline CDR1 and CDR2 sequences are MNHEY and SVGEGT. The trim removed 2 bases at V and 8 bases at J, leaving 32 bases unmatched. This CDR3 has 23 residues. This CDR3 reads CASSYVGGSGLGAGDSTWDEQFF. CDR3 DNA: TGTGCCAGCAGTTACGTTGGAGGTTCGGGTTTAGGAGCGGGAGACAGTACATGGGATGAGCAGTTCTTC.